One sample yielded the 6 T cell receptor beta chains listed below, sequenced in a study of blood T cells in healthy people across ages (dated by TCRdb to the mid-2010s). Library creation used 5' RACE. The listed sequencing device is Illumina HiSeq 2500. The second PCR ran for about 7 to 11 cycles and used a J-beta primer mix along with a sample-barcoded 5' primer. The raw public data were reprocessed by TCRdb itself: fastp quality trimming at Q25, MiXCR clonotype calling, in-frame beta chains only. Under each unique CDR3 protein, matching rows form one entry showing the most common genes and DNA. Recorded for this sample are over 950,000 distinct CDR3 sequences; about two fifths of them occurred a single time. The ten top clones hold less than 15% of the sample. Sequenced sample: blood. These receptors all come from a man aged 18 to 30 in good health.

The gene calls are TRBV4-1 and TRBJ1-2, with TRBD1 matching over 8 bases. With V trimmed by 1 base and J by 3 bases, 13 bases remained unmatched. The germline V gene has CDR1 MGHRA and CDR2 YSYEKL. There are 18 residues in the CDR3. CDR3 in amino acids: CASSQVGGPGGADYGYTF. CDR3 bases: TGCGCCAGCAGCCAAGTGGGGGGACCAGGGGGCGCGGACTATGGCTACACCTTC.

Regarding this clonotype: A junction boundary mismatches the germline segment, possibly from a read error. The V and J genes are TRBV6-5 and TRBJ1-1, with D tentatively TRBD1 (5 bases). CDR1 is MNHEY and CDR2 is SVGAGI in the germline V gene. This CDR3 has 14 amino acids. In DNA form, the CDR3 reads TGTGTCAGCAGAAAGGGGAAAGCGGACACTGAAGCTTTCTTT. As protein: CVSRKGKADTEAFF.

V is TRBV2 and J is TRBJ1-2; D might be TRBD1 (5 bases). This CDR3 has 14 amino acids. Germline V gives CDR1 SNHLY, CDR2 FYNNEI. Trimming left V 3 bases short and J 4 bases short, with 12 bases between. The CDR3 reads CASSEREGSYGYTF. DNA for the CDR3: TGTGCCAGCAGTGAGCGGGAGGGGTCCTATGGCTACACCTTC.

This chain uses TRBV29-1 with TRBJ1-1; D might be TRBD1 (5 bases). V lost 6 bases to trimming and J lost 7 bases, with 21 bases between them. This CDR3 comprises 14 residues. Germline V gene lookup returns CDR1 SQVTM and CDR2 ANQGSEA. The CDR3 bases are TGCAGCGTGAGCCGCGGTGGGGGGATCATTGAAGCTTTCTTT. It is translated as CSVSRGGGIIEAFF.

The CDR3 nucleotides read TGTGCCTACCCTCCCGTGACAGGGCTGTACTCCTACGAGCAGTACTTC. Translation gives CAYPPVTGLYSYEQYF. This chain connects TRBV10-3 to TRBJ2-7, with 7 bases aligning to TRBD1. V shed 11 bases, J shed 0 bases, and the junction held 16 bases outside the gene matches. Germline V lookup: CDR1 ENHRY, CDR2 SYGVKD. The CDR3 consists of 16 residues.

The chain carries TRBV7-9 and TRBJ1-1; D is possibly TRBD1 (5 bases). The CDR3 is 16 amino acids. V was shortened by 5 bases and J by 1 base, with 17 bases between the two germline ends. Germline CDR1 SEHNR, CDR2 FQNEAQ (reference sequence). The CDR3 loop reads CASSPRFGTSNTEAFF. For the CDR3, the DNA is TGTGCCAGCAGCCCACGTTTCGGGACGTCGAACACTGAAGCTTTCTTT.